This T cell receptor (beta chain) was sequenced during a study of beta chain features in type 1 diabetes. As every portion of the isolated RNA was reverse transcribed, the sequencing read expressed TCRB transcripts. Method: immunoSEQ multiplex PCR; TCRdb's copy keeps in-frame clones and lacks some. There are just over 600,000 clones in the sample; 15% to 18% occur only once, and around 0.1% lies in the top ten. Germline lookup yields CDR1 PRHDT and CDR2 FYEKMQ (reference sequence). Trimming pared 0 bases from V and 5 bases from J, leaving 9 bases between. CDR3 length: 14 amino acids. V gene TRBV13 combines with J gene TRBJ2-3; possibly TRBD1 for D (5 bases). This TCR came from a man between 18 and 29 years old in good health. The sequenced material came from naive CD4+ T cells from blood. CDR3: CASSLGGRGDTQYF. CDR3 DNA sequence: TGTGCCAGCAGCTTAGGGGGGCGCGGAGATACGCAGTATTTT.